This T cell receptor (beta chain) was documented in a study of glioma-infiltrating T cells after dendritic cell vaccination. V was clipped by 3 bases and J by 5 bases; unmatched bases: 7. CDR1 and CDR2 from the germline V gene are SEHNR and FQNEAQ (reference sequence). The CDR3 runs 14 residues. TCRB CDR3 was amplified from 2 ug genomic DNA or less. The data were produced by immunoSEQ multiplex PCR, yet TCRdb's version contains in-frame clones alone and is incomplete. This table has roughly 68,000 clones, around four fifths appearing once. Only patients with spare fresh-frozen tumor and over two years of follow-up were included.

This clonotype was sampled from a human donor with glioblastoma. The sample was blood, taken before dendritic cell vaccination. The chain joins TRBV7-9 to TRBJ2-7, with TRBD2 matching 7 bases. The CDR3 region has the DNA TGTGCCAGCAGCTTCGGGGGGTACACCAACGAGCAGTACTTC. Protein sequence: CASSFGGYTNEQYF.